This T cell receptor beta chain was found in a study of CD8 T cells in Susac syndrome. Whole-study results and caveats: An acknowledgment was made by the study that its TCR sequencing and HLA analysis involved relatively few individuals.

Deletions cut 2 bases from V and 4 bases from J, with 8 bases between. Germline CDR1 and CDR2: SGHTA and FQGTGA. There are 14 residues in the CDR3. TCR beta from blood CD8+ and CD4+ T cells was sequenced. After extraction with the RNeasy kit, 0.5 to 1 ug of the RNA was reverse transcribed using random hexamers. The amplification used immunoSEQ multiplex PCR on TCR beta CDR3; it spanned 54 Vbeta and 13 Jbeta. In TCRdb, the immunoSEQ multiplex PCR reads were re-called with MiXCR into one record per CDR3 protein. The sample carries 70,000 to 100,000 distinct CDR3 sequences, about 93% recorded once. Worth noting for this clonotype: As yet, its antigen is unknown.

The sequencing input was CD8+ T cells from PBMCs. J is TRBJ2-2 and V is TRBV7-3; D may correspond to TRBD1 or TRBD2 (5 bases each). The receptor comes from a human donor in good health. CDR3 residues: CASSLVGTTGELFF. The CDR3 DNA follows: TGTGCCAGCAGCTTAGTAGGGACCACCGGGGAGCTGTTTTTT.